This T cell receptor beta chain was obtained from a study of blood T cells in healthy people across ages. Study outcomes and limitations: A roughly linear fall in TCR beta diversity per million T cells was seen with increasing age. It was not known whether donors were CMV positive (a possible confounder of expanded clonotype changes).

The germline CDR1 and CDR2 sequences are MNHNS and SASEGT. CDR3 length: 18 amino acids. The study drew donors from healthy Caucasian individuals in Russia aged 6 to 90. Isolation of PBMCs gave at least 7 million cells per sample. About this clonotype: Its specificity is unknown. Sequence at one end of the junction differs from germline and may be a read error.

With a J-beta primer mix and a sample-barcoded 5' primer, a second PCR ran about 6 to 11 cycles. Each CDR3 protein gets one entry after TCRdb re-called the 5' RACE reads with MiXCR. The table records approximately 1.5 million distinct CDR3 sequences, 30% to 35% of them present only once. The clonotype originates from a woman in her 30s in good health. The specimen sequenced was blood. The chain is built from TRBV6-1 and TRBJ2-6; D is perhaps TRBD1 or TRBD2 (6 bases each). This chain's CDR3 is CASSGRDSIPSGADVLTF. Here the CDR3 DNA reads TGTGCCAGCAGTGGCCGGGACTCCATTCCCTCAGGGGCCGACGTCCTGACTTTC.